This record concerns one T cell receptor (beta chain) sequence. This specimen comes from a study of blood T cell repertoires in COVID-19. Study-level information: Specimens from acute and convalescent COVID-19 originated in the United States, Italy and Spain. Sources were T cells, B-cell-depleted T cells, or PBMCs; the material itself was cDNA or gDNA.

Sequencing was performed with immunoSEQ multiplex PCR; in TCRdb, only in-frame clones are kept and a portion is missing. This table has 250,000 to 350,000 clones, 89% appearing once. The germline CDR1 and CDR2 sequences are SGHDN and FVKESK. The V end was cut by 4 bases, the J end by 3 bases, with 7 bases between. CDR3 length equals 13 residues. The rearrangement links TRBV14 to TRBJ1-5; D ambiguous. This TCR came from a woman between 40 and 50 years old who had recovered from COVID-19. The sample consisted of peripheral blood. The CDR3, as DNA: TGTGCCAGCAGCCGAGCCTACAATCAGCCCCAGCATTTT. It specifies CASSRAYNQPQHF. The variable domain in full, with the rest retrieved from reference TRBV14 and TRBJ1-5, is EAGVTQFPSHSVIEKGQTVTLRCDPISGHDNLYWYRRVMGKEIKFLLHFVKESKQDESGMPNNRFLAERTGGTYSTLKVQPAELEDSGVYFCASSRAYNQPQHFGDGTRLSIL.